This TCR beta chain was sequenced in a study of blood T cell repertoires in COVID-19. Overall study context: PBMCs, B-cell-depleted T cells, or T cells provided the cDNA or gDNA that made up the material.

Trimming removed 3 bases at V and 1 base at J, with 7 bases between. The CDR3 has 14 residues. The germline CDR1 and CDR2 sequences are MDHEN and SYDVKM. Clones were read by immunoSEQ multiplex PCR, and TCRdb kept only the in-frame ones, dropping some. The repertoire holds approximately 120,000 clones, with around 80% as singletons. The TCR sequence derives from a human donor in a cohort sampled during active or convalescent COVID-19. The V and J genes are TRBV28 and TRBJ2-1; D is unresolved. The sequenced sample was peripheral blood. The CDR3 coding sequence is TGTGCCAGCAGTTTTTTATTATCCTACAATGAGCAGTTCTTC. Protein product: CASSFLLSYNEQFF.